This TCR beta chain was found in a study of cytomegalovirus exposure and HLA in healthy donors. Profiled with immunoSEQ multiplex PCR; TCRdb holds only in-frame clones, not every one. This table holds roughly 120,000 clones, 88% found once. Of note for this clone: Antigen unknown.

The CDR3 totals 15 residues. V was clipped by 5 bases and J by 8 bases; unmatched bases: 11. Germline V gives CDR1 MNHNY, CDR2 SVGAGI (reference sequence). Study observations and caveats: Cytomegalovirus association was assigned to approximately 180 TCR beta chains. Testing in vitro showed a few CMV-associated chains specific for CMV antigens.

This clonotype originated in a man between 18 and 35 years old in good health and CMV-seropositive. The sequencing sample was made of PBMCs. This chain connects TRBV6-6 to TRBJ2-1; 8 bases agree with TRBD2. DNA of the CDR3: TGTGCCAGCAGTAGGGGACTAGAGCTGAATGATGAGCAGTTCTTC. This encodes CASSRGLELNDEQFF.